This is a list of T cell receptor beta chains from one sample in a study of spatial heterogeneity in lung cancer. TCRdb processed the 5' RACE reads anew with MiXCR; each CDR3 protein has one entry. The table shows around 25,000 distinct CDR3 sequences, with 9.5% to 15% occurring only once. Material: PBMCs, obtained at surgery. These receptors came from a female donor with early-stage non-small cell lung cancer. The CDR3 runs from the conserved cysteine through the conserved F or W. The D gene is left open where the match is weak. Only part of the rows carry a size: once, few, many, or a class if the clone is expanded.

v_call	clone_size	d_call	j_call	cdr3_nt	cdr3_aa
TRBV4-3	many	TRBD2	TRBJ2-1	TGCGCCAGCAGCCTAGCGGGTTTGGATGAGCAGTTCTTC	CASSLAGLDEQFF
TRBV14	many	NA	TRBJ1-3	TGTGCCAGCAGCCAAGCATCTGGAAACACCATATATTTT	CASSQASGNTIYF
TRBV24-1	many	NA	TRBJ1-5	TGTGCCACCAGTTCCAGGGAATCTTATCAGCCCCAGCATTTT	CATSSRESYQPQHF
TRBV11-3	many	NA	TRBJ2-1	TGTGCCAGCAGCTTAGAAAACAATGAGCAGTTCTTC	CASSLENNEQFF
TRBV12-3/TRBV12-4	many	NA	TRBJ2-2	TGTGCCAGCAACTTGGGGGCCACCGGGGAGCTGTTTTTT	CASNLGATGELFF
TRBV6-6	many	TRBD1	TRBJ1-4	TGTGCCAGCAGTTACGTCCAGGGGGCGGCAAAACTGTTTTTT	CASSYVQGAAKLFF
TRBV28	many	TRBD1	TRBJ1-1	TGTGCCAGCAGTCTCGGGGACAGACAAACTGAAGCTTTCTTT	CASSLGDRQTEAFF
TRBV6-1	many	NA	TRBJ2-2	TGTGCCAGCTCAAAGCCCAACACCGGGGAGCTGTTTTTT	CASSKPNTGELFF
TRBV10-3	few	TRBD1	TRBJ2-7	TGTGCCATCAGTGAAGGACAGGGGAATGCATACGAGCAGTACTTC	CAISEGQGNAYEQYF
TRBV29-1	many	NA	TRBJ2-5	TGCAGCACCCGAAAATCGATTCAAGAGACCCAGTACTTC	CSTRKSIQETQYF
TRBV7-3	many	TRBD2	TRBJ2-7	TGTGCCAGCAGCTTAGGCCCCAGCGGGGACGCCTACGAGCAGTACTTC	CASSLGPSGDAYEQYF
TRBV3-1	many	TRBD2	TRBJ2-1	TGTGCCAGCAGCCAAGATAAAGCGGGAGGGCCTTGGAATGAGCAGTTCTTC	CASSQDKAGGPWNEQFF
TRBV9	NA	NA	TRBJ2-3	TGTGCCAGCAGCGTAGCGGTCGGGCGGGGAGATACGCAGTATTTT	CASSVAVGRGDTQYF
TRBV19	NA	NA	TRBJ1-2	TGTGCCAGTAGTATACGGACGGGGGCTTCTTACTATGGCTACACCTTC	CASSIRTGASYYGYTF
TRBV29-1	few	NA	TRBJ2-2	TGCAGCGCCCCGGGCAGAGGGAACACCGGGGAGCTGTTTTTT	CSAPGRGNTGELFF
TRBV28	many	NA	TRBJ2-6	TGTGCCAGCAATGATCTAGGGGAGCCTGGGGCCAACGTCCTGACTTTC	CASNDLGEPGANVLTF
TRBV6-6	many	NA	TRBJ1-5	TGTGCCAGCAGCCCACAGCCTCAGCCCCAGCATTTT	CASSPQPQPQHF
TRBV27	many	TRBD1	TRBJ2-7	TGTGCCAGCAGTAAAGGGACAGCATCCTACGAGCAGTACTTC	CASSKGTASYEQYF
TRBV6-2/TRBV6-3	few	NA	TRBJ1-2	TGTGCCAGCAGTTCGGACAGCTATGGCTACACCTTC	CASSSDSYGYTF
TRBV29-1	few	TRBD2	TRBJ2-5	TGCAGCGTTGAAGATCCCCAGCGGGAGGCCATCAGGGCAGGAGAGACCCAGTACTTC	CSVEDPQREAIRAGETQYF
TRBV20-1	many	TRBD1	TRBJ1-1	TGCAGTGCTAGAGATGGACAGGGGAACGAGCGGGCTTTCTTT	CSARDGQGNERAFF
TRBV6-5	many	NA	TRBJ2-1	TGTGCCAGCACGAATATCGAAAGCTCCTACAATGAGCAGTTCTTC	CASTNIESSYNEQFF
TRBV27	many	TRBD1	TRBJ2-7	TGTGCCAGCAGTTCAGGGGGAATCTCCTACGAGCAGTACTTC	CASSSGGISYEQYF
TRBV3-1	many	TRBD2	TRBJ2-5	TGTGCCAGCAGCCTGGGCTCAGCGGGAGTAGGGGAGACCCAGTACTTC	CASSLGSAGVGETQYF
TRBV2	many	NA	TRBJ2-7	TGTGCCAGCAGTGAAGCGCTAGGACAGTCCTACGAGCAGTACTTC	CASSEALGQSYEQYF
TRBV12-3/TRBV12-4	NA	NA	TRBJ2-1	TGTGCCAGCAGTCGATATGAGCAGTTCTTC	CASSRYEQFF
TRBV9	many	NA	TRBJ1-1	TGTGCCAGCAGCCCCCAAGGGCTGAGCACTGAAGCTTTCTTT	CASSPQGLSTEAFF
TRBV28	few	NA	TRBJ2-1	TGTGCCAGCAGCTTACAGACTTACAATGAGCAGTTCTTC	CASSLQTYNEQFF
TRBV10-3	many	TRBD2	TRBJ2-2	TGTGCCATCAGGGGGACTAGCGGTCGGGGCACCGGGGAGCTGTTTTTT	CAIRGTSGRGTGELFF
TRBV23-1	many	NA	TRBJ2-5	TGCGCCAGCAGTGGGGCGCTTCGGGAGACCCAGTACTTC	CASSGALRETQYF
TRBV12-3/TRBV12-4	many	NA	TRBJ2-5	TGTGCCAGCAGTTTGTTGCCCGAGACCCAGTACTTC	CASSLLPETQYF
TRBV29-1	NA	TRBD1	TRBJ2-7	TGCAGCGTTGACAGCCCCGGGACAGGGTCCTACGAGCAGTACTTC	CSVDSPGTGSYEQYF
TRBV24-1	many	NA	TRBJ1-2	TGTGCCACCAGTGATTTTGGCAATGGCTACACCTTC	CATSDFGNGYTF
TRBV28	many	NA	TRBJ1-4	TGTGCCAGCCAGGGGAATAATGAAAAACTGTTTTTT	CASQGNNEKLFF
TRBV4-3	many	NA	TRBJ1-2	TGCGCCAGCAGCCAAGACCCCGGACAGCTCTATGGCTACACCTTC	CASSQDPGQLYGYTF
TRBV24-1	NA	TRBD2	TRBJ2-1	TGTGCCACCAGTTACGGACTAGCGGGAGAAGTAGATGAGCAGTTCTTC	CATSYGLAGEVDEQFF
TRBV11-2	many	NA	TRBJ2-1	TGTGCCAGCAGCTTAGGGGATGGGCAGTTCTTC	CASSLGDGQFF
TRBV29-1	NA	NA	TRBJ2-1	TGCAGCGTCGTCCTCCCGGACGGACTATCCAATGAGCAGTTCTTC	CSVVLPDGLSNEQFF
TRBV29-1	many	TRBD1	TRBJ2-1	TGCAGCGTTGCCGGGGGACAGGGGGTGTTCTTC	CSVAGGQGVFF
TRBV10-3	few	TRBD1	TRBJ1-5	TGTGCCATCAGTGAGTCGGGACAGGGATTTCAGCCCCAGCATTTT	CAISESGQGFQPQHF
TRBV28	many	NA	TRBJ1-1	TGTGCCAGCAGTTTTACCCCACTGAGGACTGAAGCTTTCTTT	CASSFTPLRTEAFF
TRBV6-5	many	TRBD2	TRBJ2-3	TGTGCCAGCAGTTACTTAGCGGGAACAGATACGCAGTATTTT	CASSYLAGTDTQYF
TRBV9	NA	NA	TRBJ2-1	TGTGCCAGCAGCGATCACAATGAGCAGTTCTTC	CASSDHNEQFF
TRBV28	many	NA	TRBJ2-7	TGTGCCAGCAGTTTATCCCCAGCCTACGAGCAGTACTTC	CASSLSPAYEQYF
TRBV7-9	many	NA	TRBJ2-5	TGTGCCAGCAGCTTAGCTCTGGAAGAGACCCAGTACTTC	CASSLALEETQYF
TRBV5-8	many	TRBD1	TRBJ1-1	TGTGCCAGCAGCTTGTTTGACAGGGGGCTTACTGAAGCTTTCTTT	CASSLFDRGLTEAFF